This TCR beta chain was sequenced for a study of T cell responses to AZD1222 COVID-19 vaccine. General observations from the study: Donors in the cohort were predominantly white British and more often female, and clonal diversity was possibly underestimated.

Clones were sequenced by immunoSEQ multiplex PCR, and TCRdb holds only the in-frame ones, with some missing. The top ten clones hold about 2.5% of a sample with fewer than 130,000 clones, roughly nine tenths of them seen once. CDR3 size: 18 residues. Germline V gives CDR1 SQVTM, CDR2 ANQGSEA. The V end was cut by 1 base, the J end by 0 bases, with 18 bases between. With regard to this clone: Its antigen is as yet unknown.

The source was peripheral blood, collected 28 days after the second AZD1222 dose. The chain uses TRBV29-1 and TRBJ1-4, with a weak D call TRBD1 (6 bases). This receptor was obtained from an adult who received the AZD1222 COVID-19 vaccine. The DNA for the CDR3 is TGCAGCGTTGAAGTCGGGGTACAGGGCCCTGCAACTAATGAAAAACTGTTTTTT. Protein product: CSVEVGVQGPATNEKLFF.